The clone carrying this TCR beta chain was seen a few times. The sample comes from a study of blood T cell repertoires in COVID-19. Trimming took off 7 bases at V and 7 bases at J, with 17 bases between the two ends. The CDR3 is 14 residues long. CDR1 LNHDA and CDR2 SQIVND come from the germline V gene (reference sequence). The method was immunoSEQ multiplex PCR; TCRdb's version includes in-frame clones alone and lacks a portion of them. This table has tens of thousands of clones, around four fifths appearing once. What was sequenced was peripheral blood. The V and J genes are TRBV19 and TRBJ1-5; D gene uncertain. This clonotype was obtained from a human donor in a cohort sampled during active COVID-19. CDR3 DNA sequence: TGTGCCAGTACAGCAGGATATCTAAGCCAGCCCCAGCATTTT. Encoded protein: CASTAGYLSQPQHF. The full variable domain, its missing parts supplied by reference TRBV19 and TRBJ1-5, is DGGITQSPKYLFRKEGQNVTLSCEQNLNHDAMYWYRQDPGQGLRLIYYSQIVNDFQKGDIAEGYSVSREKKESFPLTVTSAQKNPTAFYLCASTAGYLSQPQHFGDGTRLSIL.